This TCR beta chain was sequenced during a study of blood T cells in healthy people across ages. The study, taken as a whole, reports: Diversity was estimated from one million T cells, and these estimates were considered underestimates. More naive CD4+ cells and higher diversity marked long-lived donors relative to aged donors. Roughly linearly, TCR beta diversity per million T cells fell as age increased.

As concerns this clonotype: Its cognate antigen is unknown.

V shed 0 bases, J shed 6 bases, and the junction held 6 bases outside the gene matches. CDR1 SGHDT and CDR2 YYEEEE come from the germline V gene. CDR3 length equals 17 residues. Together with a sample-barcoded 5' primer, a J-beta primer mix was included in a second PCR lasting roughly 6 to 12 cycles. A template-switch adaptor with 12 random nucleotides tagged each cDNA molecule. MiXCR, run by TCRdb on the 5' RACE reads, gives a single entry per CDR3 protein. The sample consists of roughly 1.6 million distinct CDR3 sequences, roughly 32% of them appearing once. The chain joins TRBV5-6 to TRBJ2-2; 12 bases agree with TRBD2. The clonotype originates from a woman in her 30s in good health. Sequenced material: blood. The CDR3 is CASSLGLAGVYAGELFF. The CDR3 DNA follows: TGTGCCAGCAGCTTGGGACTAGCGGGGGTTTACGCCGGGGAGCTGTTTTTT.